This T cell receptor beta chain was identified during a study of cytomegalovirus exposure and HLA in healthy donors (dated by TCRdb to the late 2010s). Regarding the research as a whole: An earlier analysis of approximately 590 of the donors reported more than 250 Gb of sequence data and more than 90 million unique TCR beta sequences from 150 million to 200 million T cells. The study was designed to test whether signatures of past pathogen exposure could be identified by cataloging public T cell receptors. In addition to the first cohort of 650 to 800 subjects, a separate validation cohort of around 110 different subjects was used. About 280 gigabases of sequencing data and 91 million or so unique TCR sequences made up an early release that covered approximately 650 HLA-typed donors. Every discovery cohort repertoire had been produced on one sequencing platform. HLA typing included class I and class II loci at four-digit resolution. In the later analysis, no new phenotypic data were used to find candidate immune exposures; instead, reliance was placed on TCR beta sequences and their occurrence across donors. Genome-wide SNP genotypes for about 65% of the roughly 670 donors were used in a later genetic analysis, which treated that subset as a discovery cohort. The study used immunosequencing to profile the T cell repertoires of approximately 650 subjects and linked those repertoires to cytomegalovirus serostatus. To predict cytomegalovirus infection status, the study combined high-throughput TCR immunosequencing, statistical association of individual TCRs with disease status, and machine learning. An earlier analysis of 587 of the donors used high-throughput TCR beta sequencing to judge whether each TCR beta V gene segment behaved as functional or pseudogenic. The genetic ancestry cluster associated with self-reported Caucasian donors included 81% of the 350 to 500 genotyped donors. Typing coverage differed by locus: A, B, C, DRB1 and DQB1 were typed in roughly 620-630 donors, DQA1 in about 560, DPA1 in 606, and DPB1 in 472. In a later analysis, previously published TCR beta repertoires from 500 to 750 donors were re-analyzed and high-resolution HLA genotyping was added so that TCR occurrence patterns could be studied. Donor age, sex, ethnicity and CMV serostatus were collected together with the repertoire data. Among 300 to 450 genotyped donors of the cohort, an average of around 240,000 unique TCR beta nucleotide sequences were sequenced per donor, roughly 18% of them non-productive. About five DR-DQ haplotypes were treated as single units for association and clustering because of strong linkage in the cohort. Broader findings and caveats from the paper: It was suggested by the authors that the approach could potentially be generalized to other disease states and immunological phenotypes. A later analysis found that most CMV-associated TCR beta chains appeared HLA-restricted, with HLA associations seemingly driven largely by CMV exposure. A later analysis reported that several top co-occurrence clusters appeared linked to parvovirus B19, influenza, CMV and Epstein-Barr virus. HLA typing was unavailable for some donors at each locus, so association tests used only the typed subset. A later genetic analysis associated a missense DCLRE1C variant with V-gene and J-gene trimming of TCR beta chains, and an independent cohort replicated the association. A few of the identified cytomegalovirus-associated TCR beta chains were confirmed in vitro to be specific for cytomegalovirus antigens. Because counts were too low, under 20 rarely observed V segments, including chromosome 9 orphons, were left out of the earlier analysis of a few hundred of the donors. This cohort had only TCR beta chains sequenced, and the lack of alpha or paired-chain data limited which features could be detected. Most TCR sequences were seen in very few donors, while some public TCRs were found in many individuals. Correlated functional status among segregating V segments might be attributable to linkage disequilibrium, but an unknown experimental factor could not be ruled out. Specific HLA alleles were associated with 15,000 to 20,000 TCR beta sequences at a false discovery rate of 0.05 in a later analysis. The study gave a list of under 200 TCR beta chains associated with cytomegalovirus. A further reported finding was that TCR beta sequences accurately predicted the HLA-A and HLA-B alleles for most subjects in the first cohort. Because the 87-base-pair reads could not distinguish some IMGT-functional V segments, including TRBV6-2 and TRBV6-3, those segments were excluded. An earlier analysis of around 540 of the donors showed that most TCR beta V segments appeared in productive rearrangements either about 90% or about 30% of the time, which broadly matched IMGT annotations. According to a later genetic analysis, donors in an Asian-associated ancestry cluster had fewer N-insertions in productive TCRs than the roughly 700-donor mean. Cytomegalovirus status was reported to be diagnosed by the classifier with high specificity and sensitivity in both the original and validation cohorts. CMV serostatus was the only immune exposure information available for the cohort. The sequencing pipeline was judged likely to have produced a cluster of highly shared sequence variants as a technical artifact. In a later analysis, the rate of TCR association differed among HLA loci, with DRB1 alleles having the most associated TCRs and HLA-C alleles having the fewest. Presence/absence analyses assumed roughly uniform sequencing depth across donors, an assumption that may not hold. In a later analysis, HLA-associated TCR beta chains were found to be more clonally expanded and to have lower generation probabilities than equally common non-associated chains. Assigning TCR associations to individual alleles was difficult when HLA alleles, especially DR and DQ, strongly co-occurred.

The library was obtained by the immunoSEQ multiplex PCR assay. The multiplex PCR relied on a mix of 60 forward primers for TCR Vbeta segments and 13 reverse primers for TCR Jbeta segments. A multiplex PCR assay on genomic DNA amplified the CDR3 region of rearranged TCR beta genes. The amplified TCR beta libraries were sequenced on the Illumina HiSeq System as 87-base-pair reads. In the paper's pipeline: A later analysis counted tens of millions of unique TCR beta chains across the 666 repertoires, and some 11 million of these chains were shared by at least two donors. To remove PCR and sequencing errors, raw reads were error-corrected and collapsed into unique sequences using a nearest-neighbor algorithm that merged closely related sequences. To assign V, D and J gene segments, CDR3 sequences were aligned to IMGT reference sequences. For a sequence to be retained, at least a six-nucleotide match to both a V gene segment and a J gene segment was required. A rearrangement counted as productive if the CDR3 had no stop codons and remained in frame with V and J, and every other rearrangement counted as non-productive. CDR3 was defined according to IMGT convention as the region running from the second conserved V-encoded cysteine to the conserved J-encoded phenylalanine. The earlier analysis of about 610 of the donors excluded any sequence lacking an unambiguous match to a single V gene segment. In an earlier analysis of 587 of the donors, V segments were called functional above 56.7% productive rearrangements and were called segregating when the between-donor standard deviation exceeded 5%. A statistical classification framework was built to diagnose cytomegalovirus status from the catalog of TCR beta chain sequences. V and J gene assignment, in a later analysis, came from comparing TCR nucleotide sequences with IMGT/GENE-DB human TR gene sequences. A later analysis assigned CDR3 sequences and most-parsimonious VDJ recombination scenarios with the TCRdist pipeline. A later analysis defined each TCR beta chain by its CDR3 amino acid sequence plus V-gene family, and excluded reads lacking a unique V-gene family. In a later analysis, 550 to 650 highly shared, low-generation-probability nucleotide sequences were removed to address suspected cross-contamination and a sequencing artifact. In a later analysis, a clonal expansion index was calculated for each public chain from normalized within-repertoire ranks of inferred template counts. In a later analysis, generation probabilities were computed with a VDJ recombination model fitted to out-of-frame rearrangements, and the resulting probabilities were checked against IGoR. In a later analysis, TCR-TCR, TCR-HLA and TCR-CMV co-occurrence was scored with hypergeometric tests, and a repertoire-size bias correction was applied to TCR pairs. False discovery rates were estimated in a later analysis by permuting HLA or CMV assignments 20 times. In a later analysis, co-occurring TCRs were grouped using DBSCAN, and TCRdist sequence similarity was added for clustering within HLA-allele-positive subsets. For co-occurrence clustering, repertoires with fewer than 30,000 or more than 120,000 public chains were excluded, along with five repertoires with anomalous nucleotide sharing. TCRdb carries this immuneACCESS record with in-frame sequences only. Its versions omit some clonotypes, under half of them owing to an unresolved V gene in the studies checked, with the rest unexplained. D and trimming come from the DNA, and the V and J calls and clone size come from that table. The table for this sample lists about 160,000 clones; about three quarters of them were counted only once. The ten top clones hold approximately 2.9% of the sample.

Between the V and J ends, shortened by 1 base and 10 bases respectively, the junction contains 11 bases. The CDR3 runs 13 amino acids, cysteine and phenylalanine included. Only CDR3 DNA remains: 39 bases, in frame from the first base. The germline V gene sets CDR1 to SGHTA and CDR2 to FQGNSA. As concerns this clone: The antigen it recognizes is unknown. Per-base quality was not reported, and no clone a single base away is much larger than it.

In total, approximately 690 healthy bone marrow donors made up the cohort. All cohort members were sampled while nominally healthy, although unrecorded immune exposures were likely present. The donor tested CMV seropositive and was one of the 289 seropositive cohort members. A peripheral blood sample was collected from each donor, and TCR beta sequencing was performed on peripheral blood mononuclear cells. Genomic DNA extraction from the blood cell samples was performed with the Qiagen DNeasy Blood Extraction Kit. Recombination linked TRBV7-2 to TRBJ2-1; the D segment could be TRBD1, given 5 matching bases. This TCR derives from a woman aged 40 to 49 in good health and CMV-seropositive. The sequencing sample was made of PBMCs. Here the CDR3 is given as CASSLGTKGEQFF. DNA sequence: TGTGCCAGCAGCTTAGGAACAAAGGGGGAGCAGTTCTTC.